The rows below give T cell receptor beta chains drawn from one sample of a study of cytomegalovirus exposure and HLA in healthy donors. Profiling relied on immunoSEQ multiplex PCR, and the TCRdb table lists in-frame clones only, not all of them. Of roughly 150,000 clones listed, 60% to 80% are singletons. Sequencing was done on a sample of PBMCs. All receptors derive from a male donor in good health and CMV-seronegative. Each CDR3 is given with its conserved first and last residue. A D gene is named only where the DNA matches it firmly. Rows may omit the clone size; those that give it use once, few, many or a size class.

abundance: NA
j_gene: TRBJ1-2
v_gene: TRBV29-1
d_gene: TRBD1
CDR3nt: TGCAGCGCCGAAAGGGGGCAAGGCTACACCTTC
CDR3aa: CSAERGQGYTF

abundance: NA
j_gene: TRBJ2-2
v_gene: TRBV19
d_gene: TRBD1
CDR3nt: TGTGCCAGTAGTAAGGGGACAGGGGTCCTTATTGCGAACACCGGGGAGCTGTTTTTT
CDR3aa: CASSKGTGVLIANTGELFF

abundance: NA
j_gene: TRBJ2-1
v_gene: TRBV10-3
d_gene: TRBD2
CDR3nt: TGTGCCATCAGTGAGATGGCTAGCGGGACGGGTGAGCAGTTCTTC
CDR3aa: CAISEMASGTGEQFF

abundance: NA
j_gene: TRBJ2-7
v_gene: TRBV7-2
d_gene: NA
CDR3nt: TGTGCCAGCACCTTTCTGTCCGAGCAGTACTTC
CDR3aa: CASTFLSEQYF

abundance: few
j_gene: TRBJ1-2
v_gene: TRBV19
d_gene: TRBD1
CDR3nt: TGTGCCAGTAGTCTCAAAGGGACTCCCGGGACAGGGGGCTGGGGCTACACCTTC
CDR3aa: CASSLKGTPGTGGWGYTF

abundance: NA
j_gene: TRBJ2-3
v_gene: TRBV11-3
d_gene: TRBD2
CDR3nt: TGTGCCAGCAGTTGGACCGGGACTAGCGGCACAGATACGCAGTATTTT
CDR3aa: CASSWTGTSGTDTQYF

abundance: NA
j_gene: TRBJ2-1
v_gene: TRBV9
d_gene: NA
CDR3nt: TGTGCCAGCAGCGTAGGGTTGAGTAGCGTTGAGCAGTTCTTC
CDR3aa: CASSVGLSSVEQFF

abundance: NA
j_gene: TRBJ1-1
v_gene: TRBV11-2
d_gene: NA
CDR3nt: TGTGCCAGCAGCTCTCAGGGTTTTCGGAACACTGAAGCTTTCTTT
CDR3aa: CASSSQGFRNTEAFF

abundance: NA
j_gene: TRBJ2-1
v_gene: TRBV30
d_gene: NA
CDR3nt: TGTGCCTGGAGGCTAGTTTCCAATTACAATGAGCAGTTCTTC
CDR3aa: CAWRLVSNYNEQFF

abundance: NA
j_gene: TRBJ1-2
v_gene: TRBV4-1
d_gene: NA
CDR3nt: TGCGCCAGCAGCCAGGGTACAGGGCTCTATGGCTACACCTTC
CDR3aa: CASSQGTGLYGYTF

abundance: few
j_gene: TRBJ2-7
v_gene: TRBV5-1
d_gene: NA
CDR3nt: TGCGCCAGCAGCTTGGTTTCCCCCATCTACGAGCAGTACTTC
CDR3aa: CASSLVSPIYEQYF

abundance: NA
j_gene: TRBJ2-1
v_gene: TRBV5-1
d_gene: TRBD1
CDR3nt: TGCGCCAGCAGCTTGGGACAGGGGGGGGATGAGCAGTTCTTC
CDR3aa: CASSLGQGGDEQFF

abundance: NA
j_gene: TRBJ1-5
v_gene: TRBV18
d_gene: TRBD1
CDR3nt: TGTGCCAGCTCACCGGACAGGGTCAATCAGCCCCAGCATTTT
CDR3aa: CASSPDRVNQPQHF

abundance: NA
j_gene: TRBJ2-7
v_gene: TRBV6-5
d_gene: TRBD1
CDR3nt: TGTGCCAGCAGATACCGACAGGGGGCCGAGCAGTACTTC
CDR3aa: CASRYRQGAEQYF

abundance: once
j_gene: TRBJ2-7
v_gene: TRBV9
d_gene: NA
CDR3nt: TGTGCCAGCAGCGTAGGGCAGGCGATGGGCGAGCAGTACTTC
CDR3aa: CASSVGQAMGEQYF

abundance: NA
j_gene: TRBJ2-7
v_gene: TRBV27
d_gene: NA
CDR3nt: TGTGCCAGCAGTCCGTCAGCAGGGCCCCTTTTCTACGAGCAGTACTTC
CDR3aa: CASSPSAGPLFYEQYF

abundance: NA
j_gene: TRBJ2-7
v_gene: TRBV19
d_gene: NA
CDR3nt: TGTGCCAGTAGTACCCAGGGGGGACGAAACGAGCAGTACTTC
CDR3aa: CASSTQGGRNEQYF